The clone carrying this T cell receptor (beta chain) came up once. These data are taken from a study of T cells after posttransplantation cyclophosphamide. A marrow graft followed busulfan-fludarabine conditioning, with cyclophosphamide on days +3 and +4. Here immunoSEQ multiplex PCR was the method, and the copy in TCRdb shows in-frame clones only, minus some. The repertoire holds over 20,000 clones, 85% to 90% seen once, with over 10% in the top ten. The CDR3 is made up of 14 amino acids. The V end lost 6 bases, the J end lost 7 bases, and 13 bases lay between the germline ends. Germline V CDR1 and CDR2: MNHEY, SVGAGI.

The chain couples TRBV6-5 to TRBJ1-6; no clear D gene. The sample was PBMCs, taken after allogeneic stem cell transplant with posttransplant cyclophosphamide. The sequence was collected from a female patient in her thirties or forties who received an allogeneic stem cell transplant from an unrelated donor, was CMV-positive, and had no GVHD. Some T cells may have originated in the graft donor. The CDR3: CASRAPIQNSPLHF. CDR3 nucleotides: TGTGCCAGCAGAGCCCCTATCCAAAATTCACCCCTCCACTTT.